This record covers a single TCR beta chain. Antigen specificity is unknown. This CDR3 region has 17 residues. Germline V gene sequence: CDR1 SEHNR, CDR2 FQNEAQ (reference sequence). V gave up 5 bases and J gave up 0 bases; unmatched junction bases: 12. The PCR ran on 60 Vbeta and 13 Jbeta primers. This table comes from immunoSEQ multiplex PCR, and its TCRdb copy is limited to in-frame clones, with some not included. This table has roughly 140,000 clones, around 76% appearing once. The sample comes from a study of cytomegalovirus exposure and HLA in healthy donors. Findings and limits, study-wide: Specific recognition of CMV antigens was confirmed in vitro for a few chains (all CMV-associated). Analysis was performed later, and it showed HLA-associated TCR beta chains to be more clonally expanded than equally common others.

The sequenced sample was PBMCs. This chain joins TRBV7-9 and TRBJ2-7, with 8 nucleotides matching TRBD1. This TCR came from a male donor in good health and CMV-seronegative. CDR3 sequence (DNA): TGTGCCAGCAGCAACCCTCGACAGGGGATGTTCTCCTACGAGCAGTACTTC. Its protein product is CASSNPRQGMFSYEQYF.